This T cell receptor beta chain was identified in a study of PD-1 blockade in classical Hodgkin lymphoma (dated by TCRdb to the early 2020s). Concerning the study at large: Nivolumab dosing was 3 mg/kg intravenously every 2 weeks, continuing until either disease progression or unacceptable toxicity. A peripheral blood immune signature of response to PD-1 blockade in classical Hodgkin lymphoma was defined using TCR beta sequencing and CyTOF.

In regard to this clone: The clone's antigen remains unknown. Nothing much larger sits one base from this clone, and base qualities are not available.

The germline V gene gives CDR1 as SGDLS and CDR2 as YYNGEE. From V the trimming removes 0 bases and from J it removes 5 bases, while the gene matches leave 1 base of the junction unaccounted for. The CDR3 has 14 amino acids, counting the end cysteine and phenylalanine. The entry retains the CDR3 DNA only, 42 bases that are in frame from base 1. The Qiagen DNeasy kit was used to extract genomic DNA from unsorted PBMCs and from the negatively selected CD4+ and CD8+ fractions. Using primers that anneal to V and J segments, immunoSEQ multiplex PCR amplified the TCR beta CDR3 regions. Amplification bias was minimized using a synthetic immune receptor repertoire, and residual bias was removed computationally after sequencing. Per the original workflow: Repertoire diversity was quantified as the Shannon entropy index using custom Python scripts. Unsorted, CD4+ and CD8+ repertoires were analyzed separately, except for combined analyses in which CD4+ and CD8+ sequences were merged in silico. A clone was considered expanded if an increase in frequency of at least 2-fold after treatment relative to C1D1 was found, and a pseudocount of 0.5 was applied to clones undetected at baseline. Clones with 0 or 1 copy at C1D1 were classified as singleton clones, and clones with 2 or more copies were classified as non-singleton clones. Clones expanded in unsorted samples were annotated as CD4+, CD8+ or unknown by matching protein sequences in sorted samples from the same patient. Diversity changes from C1D1 to C4D1 were tested in paired samples using Wilcoxon tests. Here the immuneACCESS table is served through TCRdb, limited to in-frame sequences with V and J called. Missing clones are a known gap in these copies; in checked studies unresolved V genes cover under half, and the rest lacks a known reason. V, J and clone size reflect that table, while D and trimming were determined from the DNA. This sample is represented by around 50,000 clones; under 80% of them were singletons. About an eighth of the sample is taken by the ten largest.

This sample's time point label indicates: cycle 4 day 1 (C4D1), after about 6 weeks of nivolumab. All trial patients had relapsed after autologous stem cell transplantation, with cohorts A, B and C differing in prior brentuximab vedotin exposure. The trial cohort included 45 to 65 patients with relapsed/refractory classical Hodgkin lymphoma, and each patient had a best overall response of complete response, partial response or progressive disease. Single-agent nivolumab was administered to trial patients in the multi-cohort phase II CheckMate 205 trial. An independent review committee assessed best overall response by applying the 2007 International Working Group response criteria. Trial PBMCs were obtained immediately prior to nivolumab initiation (C1D1) and on therapy at cycle 2 day 1 and cycle 4 day 1. Peripheral blood was collected in 8 mL Vacutainer Cell Preparation Tubes, from which PBMCs were isolated by centrifugation and then cryopreserved.

The research as a whole found: Trial patients achieving complete response had baseline diversity similar to newly diagnosed patients, whereas partial responders and progressors had significantly lower diversity. Diversity was lower in patients who began nivolumab less than 1 year after ASCT, so these patients were left out of later analyses to avoid confounding by immune reconstitution. Newly diagnosed patients were reported to have lower baseline TCR diversity than healthy donors, and relapsed/refractory patients were reported to have lower baseline TCR diversity still. Only a single clinical trial cohort was studied, and what caused the repertoire differences, possibly disease activity or prior therapy, remained undefined. CD4+ but not CD8+ TCR diversity rose significantly by C4D1 (p=0.0027 vs p=0.16), most apparent in complete responders (p=0.02).

The source was peripheral blood mononuclear cells (PBMCs), collected before the fourth cycle of nivolumab. The sequence was collected from a human donor with classical Hodgkin lymphoma. This receptor chain uses TRBV9 and TRBJ2-2; TRBD1 matches 7 bases in the middle. CDR3 reads: CASSVGQGTGELFF. The sequence in DNA is TGTGCCAGCAGCGTAGGACAGGGAACCGGGGAGCTGTTTTTT.